The source of this TCR beta chain is a study of blood T cell repertoires in COVID-19. About the study: Some COVID-19 samples were acute and others convalescent; all came from the United States, Italy and Spain. T cells, B-cell-depleted T cells, or PBMCs provided the cDNA or gDNA that served as material.

In the original analysis: Amplification of reference gene primers provided the estimated nucleated cell counts. Sequencing used immunoSEQ multiplex PCR; TCRdb keeps in-frame clones, though not all of them. V, J and clone size are those of that table, while D and trimming were read from the DNA. Among roughly 120,000 clones listed, over 65% were seen once. V trimming: 4 bases; J trimming: 7 bases; junction bases outside the gene matches: 17. Looked up from germline, CDR1 is LGHNT and CDR2 is FRNRAP. This CDR3 region has 18 residues. The receptor was derived from a man aged 25 to 40 with acute or convalescent COVID-19. The genes are TRBV12-5 and TRBJ2-1; TRBD2 aligns across 9 bases. The source material was peripheral blood. This CDR3 reads CASGYAGLSGGSGNEQFF. As DNA, the CDR3 is TGTGCTAGTGGTTACGCGGGACTAAGCGGGGGGTCAGGGAATGAGCAGTTCTTC.